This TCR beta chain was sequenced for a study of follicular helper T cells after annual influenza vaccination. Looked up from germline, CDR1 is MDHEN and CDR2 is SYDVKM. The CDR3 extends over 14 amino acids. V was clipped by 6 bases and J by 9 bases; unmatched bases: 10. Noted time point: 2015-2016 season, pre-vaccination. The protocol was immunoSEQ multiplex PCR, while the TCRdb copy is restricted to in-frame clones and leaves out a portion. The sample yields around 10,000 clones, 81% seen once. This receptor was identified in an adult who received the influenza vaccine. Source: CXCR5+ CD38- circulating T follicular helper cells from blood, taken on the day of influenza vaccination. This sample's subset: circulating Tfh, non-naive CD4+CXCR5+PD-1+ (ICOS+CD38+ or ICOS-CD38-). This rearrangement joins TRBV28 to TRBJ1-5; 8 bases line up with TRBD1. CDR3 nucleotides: TGTGCCAGCAGGCCCGGACAGGGTACATCGCCCCAGCATTTT. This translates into CASRPGQGTSPQHF.